What follows describes a single TCR beta chain. Profiling relied on immunoSEQ multiplex PCR, and the TCRdb table lists in-frame clones only, not all of them. The sample contains roughly 30,000 clones, roughly 82% of which appear only once. The record originates from a study of pediatric ulcerative colitis. The CDR3 is made up of 13 amino acids. Germline V CDR1 and CDR2: LNHDA, SQIVND (reference sequence). The V gene lost 6 bases and the J gene lost 3 bases, with 11 bases spanning the gap. The chain employs TRBV19 and TRBJ2-5, with D unresolved. Input material: blood. The receptor comes from a boy aged 10-17 years with severe ulcerative colitis. CDR3 in amino acids: CASSPTGKETQYF. The CDR3 DNA follows: TGTGCCAGTAGCCCTACGGGTAAAGAGACCCAGTACTTC. Filled out from reference TRBV19 and TRBJ2-5, the complete variable domain reads DGGITQSPKYLFRKEGQNVTLSCEQNLNHDAMYWYRQDPGQGLRLIYYSQIVNDFQKGDIAEGYSVSREKKESFPLTVTSAQKNPTAFYLCASSPTGKETQYFGPGTRLLVL.